One sample yielded the 10 T cell receptor beta chains listed below, sequenced in a study of human T cells and chemical hapten exposure. TCRdb independently ran MiXCR on the RACE reads; one entry per CDR3 protein. In the table there are 75,000 to 100,000 distinct CDR3 sequences, roughly an eighth of which are singletons. The sample's time point: patch test 1, 2 weeks after DPC sensitization. Regarding treatment: therapeutic diphenylcyclopropenone sensitization with weekly scalp DPC. Here the sequenced sample was whole blood, taken in connection with sensitization to the hapten diphenylcyclopropenone (DPC). All receptors derive from a woman aged 40-49 years with alopecia areata. Some clones in this sample may be carry-over from other donors' samples.

This clonotype was observed a few times. The gene calls are TRBV7-2 and TRBJ2-7; D might be TRBD1 or TRBD2, each matching 5 bases. The germline V gene has CDR1 SGHTA and CDR2 FQGNSA. The V and J ends lost 4 bases and 4 bases respectively, with 11 bases between them. The CDR3 spans 13 residues. Here the CDR3 DNA reads TGTGCCAGCAGCTCTCGGGACGGGTACGAGCAGTACTTC. It yields the protein CASSSRDGYEQYF.

This clonotype showed up many times. This chain connects TRBV28 to TRBJ1-2; 7 bases align to TRBD1. The V gene's germline CDR1 is MDHEN and CDR2 SYDVKM. The V gene end was trimmed by 5 bases and the J gene end by 9 bases; junction bases not matched to a gene: 12. The CDR3 consists of 14 residues. This chain's CDR3 is CASSGGGTVIRYTF. The CDR3 region has the DNA TGTGCCAGCAGTGGGGGAGGGACAGTAATTCGCTACACCTTC.

V gene TRBV7-2 combines with J gene TRBJ2-5; D possibly corresponds to TRBD2 (5 bases). Deletions cut 5 bases from V and 1 base from J, with 11 bases between. The germline V gene encodes CDR1 SGHTA and CDR2 FQGNSA. The CDR3 has 14 amino acids. The CDR3 DNA reads as TGTGCCAGCAGCCCAAGGCGGGCCCAAGAGACCCAGTACTTC. Translating it yields CASSPRRAQETQYF.

V and J are TRBV3-1 and TRBJ1-2, with D possibly being TRBD1 (5 bases). Trimming left V 0 bases short and J 8 bases short, with 10 bases between. CDR1 and CDR2 (germline): LGHDT, YNNKEL (reference sequence). The CDR3 is made up of 13 amino acids. CDR3 protein: CASSQDAGGGYTF. CDR3 sequence (DNA): TGTGCCAGCAGCCAAGATGCCGGGGGAGGCTACACCTTC.

A few counts support this clonotype. This chain uses TRBV6-2 or TRBV6-3 with TRBJ2-5, with D perhaps matching TRBD2 (7 bases). The germline V gene encodes CDR1 MNHEY and CDR2 SVGEGT. The CDR3 is 12 residues long. V was trimmed by 4 bases and J by 7 bases, leaving 10 bases between them. The CDR3 is CASSSGGGTQYF. CDR3 coding DNA: TGTGCCAGCAGTTCGGGGGGCGGGACCCAGTACTTC.

This clonotype was seen only a few times. This sequence joins TRBV16 and TRBJ2-2; 9 positions match TRBD2. The V gene end was trimmed by 3 bases and the J gene end by 2 bases; junction bases not matched to a gene: 1. The CDR3 sequence is 15 residues long. Germline V gene sequence: CDR1 KGHSY, CDR2 FQNENV. The CDR3 is CASSQTSGNTGELFF. CDR3 DNA sequence: TGTGCCAGCAGCCAGACTAGCGGCAACACCGGGGAGCTGTTTTTT.

The chain carries TRBV2 and TRBJ2-2; 8 nucleotides agree with TRBD2. V dropped 6 bases and J dropped 3; count of bases not matched to a gene: 6. From germline, CDR1 is SNHLY and CDR2 FYNNEI. The CDR3 extends over 15 amino acids. The CDR3 sequence is CASRPGLEDTGELFF. The CDR3 region has the DNA TGTGCCAGCAGGCCGGGACTAGAGGACACCGGGGAGCTGTTTTTT.

Only a few counts were recorded for this clonotype. This chain connects TRBV4-2 to TRBJ2-7; D is undetermined. V was cut by 3 bases and J by 1 base, with 10 bases left in between. The length of the CDR3 is 14 residues. Germline loops: CDR1 LGHNA, CDR2 YNFKEQ. This CDR3 reads CASSHGPTSYEQYF. CDR3 DNA sequence: TGTGCCAGCAGCCACGGGCCTACTTCCTACGAGCAGTACTTC.

The chain combines TRBV28 with TRBJ2-2; 13 bases are a match to TRBD2. The CDR3 has 15 residues. Germline V gene sequence: CDR1 MDHEN, CDR2 SYDVKM. J gave up 4 bases and V 6 bases, and 2 bases lay outside the gene matches. The CDR3: CASSRLAGGTGELFF. As DNA, the CDR3 is TGTGCCAGCAGCCGACTAGCGGGAGGCACCGGGGAGCTGTTTTTT.

The table lists this clonotype with many counts. This chain uses TRBV4-2 with TRBJ2-6; tentatively, D is TRBD2 (5 bases). V was cut by 8 bases and J by 0 bases, with 20 bases left in between. This CDR3 comprises 18 residues. Germline assignment: CDR1 LGHNA and CDR2 YNFKEQ. The CDR3 region is CASSSRASTASGANVLTF. CDR3 nucleotides: TGTGCCAGCTCATCGAGGGCGAGTACCGCCTCTGGGGCCAACGTCCTGACTTTC.